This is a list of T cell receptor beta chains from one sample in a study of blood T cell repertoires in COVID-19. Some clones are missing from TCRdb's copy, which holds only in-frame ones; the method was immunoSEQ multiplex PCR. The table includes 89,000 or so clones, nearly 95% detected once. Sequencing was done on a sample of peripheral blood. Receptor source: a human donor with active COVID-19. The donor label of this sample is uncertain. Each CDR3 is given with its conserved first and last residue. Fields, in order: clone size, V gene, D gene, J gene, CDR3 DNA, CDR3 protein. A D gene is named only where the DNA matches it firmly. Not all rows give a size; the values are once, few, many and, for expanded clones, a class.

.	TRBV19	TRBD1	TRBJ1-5	TGTGCCAGTAGTATAGGAGCAGGGGGCATCTATAGCAATCAGCCCCAGCATTTT	CASSIGAGGIYSNQPQHF
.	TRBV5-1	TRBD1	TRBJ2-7	TGCGCCAGCAGCTCCACAGTGGGGGGCAGGGGGCCTTACGAGCAGTACTTC	CASSSTVGGRGPYEQYF
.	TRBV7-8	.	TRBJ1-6	TGTGCCAGCAGACGAACGCCCAAAACAGGGAGCTCCTATAATTCACCCCTCCACTTT	CASRRTPKTGSSYNSPLHF
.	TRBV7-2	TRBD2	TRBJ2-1	TGTGCCAGCAGCTTACGACTAGCGGGGGGTTACAATGAGCAGTTCTTC	CASSLRLAGGYNEQFF
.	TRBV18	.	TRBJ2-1	TGTGCCAGCTCAACGAGGACTCGCGGGATCTACAATGAGCAGTTCTTC	CASSTRTRGIYNEQFF
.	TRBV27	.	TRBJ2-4	TGTGCCAGCAGACCCGGCCTAGTAGCCAAAAACATTCAGTACTTC	CASRPGLVAKNIQYF
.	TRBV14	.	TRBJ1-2	TGTGCCAGCAGCCAAGCGTCAGGCTATGGCTACACCTTC	CASSQASGYGYTF
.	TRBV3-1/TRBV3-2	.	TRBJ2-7	TGTGCCAGCAGCCAAGGGACAAGTAAGGAGCAGTACTTC	CASSQGTSKEQYF
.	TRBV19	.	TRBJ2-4	TGTGCCAGTAGTGATAAGCTAGCCAAAAACATTCAGTACTTC	CASSDKLAKNIQYF
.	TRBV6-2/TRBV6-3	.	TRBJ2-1	TGTGCCAGCAGTTCAGGGGTGGGTCGGGAGCAGTTCTTC	CASSSGVGREQFF
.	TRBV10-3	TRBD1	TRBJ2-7	TGTGCCACCTCCGGGACAGGCCCTTACGAGCAGTACTTC	CATSGTGPYEQYF
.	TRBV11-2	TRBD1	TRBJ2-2	TGTGCCAGCAGCTTAGGGGGAGACAGGGGGCTACGCACCGGGGAGCTGTTTTTT	CASSLGGDRGLRTGELFF
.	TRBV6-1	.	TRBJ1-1	TGTGCCAGCAGTGAAGCGGGAGTAACTGAAGCTTTCTTT	CASSEAGVTEAFF
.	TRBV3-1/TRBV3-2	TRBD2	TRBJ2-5	TGTGCCAGCAGCCACCGGGGGGGCCAAGAGACCCAGTACTTC	CASSHRGGQETQYF
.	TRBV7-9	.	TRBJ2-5	TGTGCCAGCAGCCTACGGGGCGGGGGCCTCCAAGAGACCCAGTACTTC	CASSLRGGGLQETQYF
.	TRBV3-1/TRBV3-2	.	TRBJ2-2	TGTGCCAGCAGCCGATCCAAAGCGACAGGGAACACCGGGGAGCTGTTTTTT	CASSRSKATGNTGELFF
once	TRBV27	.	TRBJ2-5	TGTGCCAGCAGTTTATCTCAGGGGAGTTTAGAGACCCAGTACTTC	CASSLSQGSLETQYF
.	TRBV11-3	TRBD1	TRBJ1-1	TGTGCCAGCAGCTCGCCTGACAGGGCGGACACTGAAGCTTTCTTT	CASSSPDRADTEAFF
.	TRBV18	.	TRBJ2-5	TGTGCCAGCTCACCTTCGGAGACCCAGTACTTC	CASSPSETQYF
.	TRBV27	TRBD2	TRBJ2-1	TGTGCCAGCCGTTCTCTAGCGGGGGGTTACAATGAGCAGTTCTTC	CASRSLAGGYNEQFF
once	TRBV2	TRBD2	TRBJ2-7	TGTGCCAGCAGAACCTTGGCGGGAGGGCCTTCCGAGCAGTACTTC	CASRTLAGGPSEQYF
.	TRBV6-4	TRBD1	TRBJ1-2	TGTGCCAGCAGTAGGGGACAGGAGAACTATGGCTACACCTTC	CASSRGQENYGYTF
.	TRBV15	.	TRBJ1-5	TGTGCCACCAGCAGAGCGCCCGGGGAGACCCAGCATTTT	CATSRAPGETQHF
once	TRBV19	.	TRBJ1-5	TGTGCCAGTAGTGCTAAGGGGAGGGGTTGGGGTGAGCCCCAGCATTTT	CASSAKGRGWGEPQHF
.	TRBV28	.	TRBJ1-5	TGTGCCAGCAGTTTAAAGTTACTTGTCAGCAATCAGCCCCAGCATTTT	CASSLKLLVSNQPQHF
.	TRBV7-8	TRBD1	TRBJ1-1	TGTGCCAGCAGCCGAACAGGGGTGGGCACTGAAGCTTTCTTT	CASSRTGVGTEAFF
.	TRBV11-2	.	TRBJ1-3	TGTGCCAGCAGCCCCGCGGGAGGAGGAAACACCATATATTTT	CASSPAGGGNTIYF
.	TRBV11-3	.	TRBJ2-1	TGTGCCAGCAGCCCAGTTGGTGTGGGCAGCTCCTACAATGAGCAGTTCTTC	CASSPVGVGSSYNEQFF
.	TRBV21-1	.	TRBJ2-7	TGTGCCAGCAGGGGACAAGCCTACGAGCAGTACTTC	CASRGQAYEQYF
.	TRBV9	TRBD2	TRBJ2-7	TGTGCCAGCAGCGTTAGTAGTAAGACTAGCGGGAGACTTGGCTACGAGCAGTACTTC	CASSVSSKTSGRLGYEQYF
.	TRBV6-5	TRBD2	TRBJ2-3	TGTGCCAGCAGAGGGCAGCGGGGGGGGACAGATACGCAGTATTTT	CASRGQRGGTDTQYF
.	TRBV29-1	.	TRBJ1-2	TGCAGCGTTGATGGGGGGATTGGCTACACCTTC	CSVDGGIGYTF
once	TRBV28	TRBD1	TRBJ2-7	TGTGCCAGCAGTCTTGGGACAGGGGGGTTAGGTATGTACGAGCAGTACTTC	CASSLGTGGLGMYEQYF
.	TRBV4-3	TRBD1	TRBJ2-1	TGCGCCAGCAGCGGTCGGGGGACAGGGGGCTCGAATGAGCAGTTCTTC	CASSGRGTGGSNEQFF
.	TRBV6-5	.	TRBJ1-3	TGTGCCATTTGGGACAAACGGCATAACACCATATATTTT	CAIWDKRHNTIYF